This T cell receptor beta chain was documented in a study of blood T cell repertoires in COVID-19. Turning to the study itself: PBMCs, B-cell-depleted T cells, or T cells provided the cDNA or gDNA that made up the material.

CDR1 is SGHRS and CDR2 is YFSETQ in the germline V gene. V lost 3 bases to trimming and J lost 4 bases; unmatched junction nucleotides: 3. This CDR3 has 14 amino acids. Methods used by the authors: Nucleated cell number was recorded as an estimate derived from reference gene primer amplification. The data were produced by immunoSEQ multiplex PCR, yet TCRdb's version contains in-frame clones alone and is incomplete. The D gene and trimming were derived from the DNA, and the V and J assignments and clone size from that table. The sample carries 90,000 or so clones, 83% recorded once. Sequences were obtained from peripheral blood. This receptor was taken from a human donor in a cohort sampled during active COVID-19. This rearrangement joins TRBV5-1 to TRBJ1-5, with 8 bases aligning to TRBD1. CDR3 in amino acids: CASSWTGQNQPQHF. CDR3 nucleotide sequence: TGCGCCAGCAGCTGGACAGGGCAAAATCAGCCCCAGCATTTT.